A single sample is the source of the 15 T cell receptor beta chains below, sequenced in a study of beta chain features in type 1 diabetes. TCRB transcripts that were expressed got sequenced, as all of the isolated RNA had been reverse transcribed. This table comes from immunoSEQ multiplex PCR, and its TCRdb copy is limited to in-frame clones, with some not included. The table includes hundreds of thousands of clones, roughly 30% detected once. Sequenced sample: naive CD4+ T cells from blood. The receptors shown here come from a man aged 18 to 29 in good health.

The chain combines TRBV2 with TRBJ2-1; D is uncertain. This CDR3 spans 12 amino acids. Looked up from germline, CDR1 is SNHLY and CDR2 is FYNNEI. With 4 bases removed from V and 5 bases from J, the gap between germline ends came to 6 bases. CDR3 nucleotide sequence: TGTGCCAGCAGTGCCGCCAACAATGAGCAGTTCTTC. This sequence encodes CASSAANNEQFF. Variable domain in full (rest from reference TRBV2 and TRBJ2-1): EPEVTQTPSHQVTQMGQEVILRCVPISNHLYFYWYRQILGQKVEFLVSFYNNEISEKSEIFDDQFSVERPDGSNFTLKIRSTKLEDSAMYFCASSAANNEQFFGPGTRLTVL.

Regarding this clone: Other nucleotide sequences from this sample produce the same CDR3. The CDR3: CSVVLGSSYNEQFF. In DNA form, the CDR3 reads TGCAGCGTTGTTCTGGGCAGTTCCTACAATGAGCAGTTCTTC. This rearrangement joins TRBV29-1 to TRBJ2-1, with D uncertain. The CDR3 length is 14 residues. V lost 4 bases and J 1 base, leaving 11 bases between the germline ends. Germline assignment: CDR1 SQVTM and CDR2 ANQGSEA.

The CDR3 reads CASSPRLERYYNEQFF. The CDR3 DNA reads as TGTGCCAGCAGCCCCAGATTGGAGCGGTACTACAATGAGCAGTTCTTC. This rearrangement joins TRBV7-9 to TRBJ2-1, with a weak D call TRBD2 (5 bases). CDR3 length: 16 residues. Trimming took 5 bases from V and 3 from J, leaving 17 bases between them. Germline assignment: CDR1 SEHNR and CDR2 FQNEAQ (reference sequence).

The genes are TRBV7-2 and TRBJ2-3, with a possible D match to TRBD1 (6 bases). Germline V lookup: CDR1 SGHTA, CDR2 FQGNSA. The CDR3 is 13 amino acids. Trimming cost V 4 bases and J 8 bases, with 13 bases left between them. This chain's CDR3 is CASSSESQGTQYF. DNA for the CDR3: TGTGCCAGCAGCTCAGAGTCACAGGGTACGCAGTATTTT.

With regard to this clone: At one end the junction does not follow the germline gene, possibly because of a read error. J is TRBJ2-7 and V is TRBV30, with D hard to call. Germline CDR1 reads GTSNPN; CDR2 reads SVGIG (reference sequence). The CDR3 covers 12 residues. CDR3: CAWSDQTYEQYF. CDR3 nucleotides: TGTGCCTGGAGCGATCAGACCTACGAGCAGTATTTC.

This clone was counted only a few times. This chain uses TRBV5-1 with TRBJ2-7; D perhaps matches TRBD2 (6 bases). Trimming shortened V by 0 bases and J by 5 bases, and 12 bases separated the two germline ends. The CDR3 runs 14 residues. Germline V CDR1 and CDR2: SGHRS, YFSETQ. CDR3 in amino acids: CASSLGTIFDEQYF. CDR3 DNA: TGCGCCAGCAGCTTGGGGACTATATTCGACGAGCAGTACTTC.

The chain recombines TRBV29-1 with TRBJ1-1; weak D call: TRBD1 (5 bases). With 6 bases removed from V and 0 bases from J, the gap between germline ends came to 11 bases. The germline V gene encodes CDR1 SQVTM and CDR2 ANQGSEA. CDR3 length: 13 amino acids. The CDR3 DNA is TGCAGCGTAGAATACAGGCTGAACACTGAAGCTTTCTTT. It is translated as CSVEYRLNTEAFF.

The V gene is TRBV29-1, the J gene TRBJ2-1; 8 bases are shared with TRBD2. This CDR3 region has 15 residues. V was pared by 2 bases and J by 8 bases, with 11 bases of the junction left unmatched. CDR1 and CDR2 from the germline V gene are SQVTM and ANQGSEA. CDR3 amino acids: CSVEPPPGGHDEQFF. CDR3 in DNA: TGCAGCGTTGAACCCCCACCGGGAGGGCATGATGAGCAGTTCTTC.

This chain joins TRBV4-3 and TRBJ2-3; 9 positions match TRBD2. Unmatched junction bases numbered 4, after V lost 1 base and J lost 2 bases. Germline values: CDR1 LGHNA, CDR2 YSLEER. The CDR3 runs to 16 residues. The CDR3: CASSQVAGAVTDTQYF. The CDR3, as DNA: TGCGCCAGCAGCCAAGTAGCGGGGGCCGTCACAGATACGCAGTATTTT.

The rearrangement uses TRBV7-9 and TRBJ1-1; D perhaps matches TRBD1 (5 bases). Looked up from germline, CDR1 is SEHNR and CDR2 is FQNEAQ (reference sequence). The CDR3 consists of 14 residues. Trimming pared 6 bases from V and 1 base from J, leaving 12 bases between. The CDR3 loop is CASRRGPENTEAFF. CDR3 bases: TGTGCCAGCAGACGGGGACCGGAGAACACTGAAGCTTTCTTT. Complete variable domain (other parts from reference TRBV7-9 and TRBJ1-1): DTGVSQNPRHKITKRGQNVTFRCDPISEHNRLYWYRQTLGQGPEFLTYFQNEAQLEKSRLLSDRFSAERPKGSFSTLEIQRTEQGDSAMYLCASRRGPENTEAFFGQGTRLTVV.

This clone was detected a few times. The same CDR3 is also encoded by other DNA sequences in this sample. This chain uses TRBV29-1 with TRBJ1-2; 8 nucleotides agree with TRBD1. Unmatched junction bases numbered 3, after V lost 7 bases and J lost 2 bases. This CDR3 region has 12 residues. In germline, CDR1 is SQVTM, CDR2 ANQGSEA. The CDR3 DNA reads as TGCAGCGCCCGACAGGGGAACTATGGCTACACCTTC. Protein: CSARQGNYGYTF.

The chain carries TRBV29-1 and TRBJ1-1; 12 bases are a match to TRBD1. This CDR3 has 16 amino acids. V shed 7 bases, J shed 8 bases, and the junction held 17 bases outside the gene matches. Germline V gene data show CDR1 as SQVTM and CDR2 as ANQGSEA. The CDR3 bases are TGCAGCGCCGACATATACCCCGGGACAGGGGGCTCGGAAGCTTTCTTT. Translating it yields CSADIYPGTGGSEAFF.

The rearrangement links TRBV6-1 to TRBJ1-5; a possible D gene is TRBD1 (5 bases). Looked up from germline, CDR1 is MNHNS and CDR2 is SASEGT. V shed 0 bases and J shed 6 bases, with 9 bases lying between them. This CDR3 region has 14 residues. The CDR3 loop is CASSEATAGQPQHF. DNA for the CDR3: TGTGCCAGCAGTGAAGCGACAGCCGGTCAGCCCCAGCATTTT.

This clone was seen a handful of times. Other DNA sequences in the same sample also yield this CDR3. V usage is TRBV30 and J usage is TRBJ2-2; D may be TRBD2 (5 bases). The CDR3 consists of 14 residues. The V end lost 2 bases, the J end lost 2 bases, and 9 bases lay between the germline ends. CDR1 is GTSNPN, CDR2 SVGIG, per germline (reference sequence). The CDR3 nucleotides are TGTGCCTGGAGTAGACTACAAAACACCGGGGAGCTGTTTTTT. Translated: CAWSRLQNTGELFF.

V gene TRBV7-9 combines with J gene TRBJ1-1, with D tentatively TRBD1 (6 bases). This CDR3 is built from 14 residues. Germline-derived CDR1 and CDR2 are SEHNR and FQNEAQ (reference sequence). Trimming shortened V by 3 bases and J by 5 bases, and 13 bases separated the two germline ends. In nucleotides, the CDR3 is TGTGCCAGCAGCTTCGGACAGATGTGGACTGAAGCTTTCTTT. Translated: CASSFGQMWTEAFF.